This TCR beta chain was obtained from a study of cytomegalovirus exposure and HLA in healthy donors. Study results and caveats: A likely sequencing artifact accounted for one observed cluster of highly shared sequence variants. The majority of TCR sequences were rare, yet some public TCRs appeared in many donors.

Both 60 Vbeta primers and 13 Jbeta primers went into the PCR. Produced via immunoSEQ multiplex PCR; TCRdb's table is partial and in-frame only. In the table there are 130,000 to 150,000 clones, approximately 80% of which are singletons. This CDR3 comprises 14 residues. CDR1 MNHNY and CDR2 SVGAGI come from the germline V gene (reference sequence). Trimming stripped 7 bases from V and 5 bases from J, with 14 bases between. This clone occurred a few times. Its matching antigen is unknown. The origin of this receptor is a woman aged 55-75 years in good health and CMV-seropositive. The sequenced sample consisted of PBMCs. The V call is TRBV6-6, the J call TRBJ1-4, with a tentative D call TRBD1 (6 bases). CDR3 amino acids: CASTEQGANEKLFF. CDR3 DNA: TGTGCCAGCACCGAACAGGGTGCGAATGAAAAACTGTTTTTT.